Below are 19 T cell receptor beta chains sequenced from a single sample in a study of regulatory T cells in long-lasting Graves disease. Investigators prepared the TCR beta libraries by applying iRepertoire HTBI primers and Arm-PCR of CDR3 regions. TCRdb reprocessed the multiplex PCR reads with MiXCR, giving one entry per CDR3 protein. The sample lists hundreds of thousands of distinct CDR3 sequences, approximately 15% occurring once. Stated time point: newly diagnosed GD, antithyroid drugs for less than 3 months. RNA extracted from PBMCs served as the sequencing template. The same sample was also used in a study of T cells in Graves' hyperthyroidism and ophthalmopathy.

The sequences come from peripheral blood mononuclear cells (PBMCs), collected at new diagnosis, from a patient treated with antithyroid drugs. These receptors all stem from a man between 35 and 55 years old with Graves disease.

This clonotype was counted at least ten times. The CDR3 bases are TGTGCCAGCAGCTTAAAAGATACGCAGTATTTT. As protein: CASSLKDTQYF. This chain links TRBV11-3 with TRBJ2-3; D gene ambiguous. V was pared by 2 bases and J by 5 bases, with 2 bases between. The CDR3 is 11 amino acids. Germline V gives CDR1 SGHNT, CDR2 YENEEA.

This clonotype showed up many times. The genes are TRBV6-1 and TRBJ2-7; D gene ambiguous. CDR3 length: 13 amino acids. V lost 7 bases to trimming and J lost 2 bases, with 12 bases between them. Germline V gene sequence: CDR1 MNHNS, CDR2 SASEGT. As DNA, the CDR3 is TGTGCCAGCAACTCGGGCGAGACCTACGAGCAGTACTTC. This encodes CASNSGETYEQYF.

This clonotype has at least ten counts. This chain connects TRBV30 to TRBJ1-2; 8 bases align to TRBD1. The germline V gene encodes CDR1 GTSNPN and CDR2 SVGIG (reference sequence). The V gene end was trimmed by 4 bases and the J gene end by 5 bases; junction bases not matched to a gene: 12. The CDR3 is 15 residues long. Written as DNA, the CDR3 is TGTGCCTGGATGGGGGGCCTACAGGGGGGGTATGGCTACACCTTC. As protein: CAWMGGLQGGYGYTF. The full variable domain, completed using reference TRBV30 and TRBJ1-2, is SQTIHQWPATLVQPVGSPLSLECTVEGTSNPNLYWYRQAAGRGLQLLFYSVGIGQISSEVPQNLSASRPQDRQFILSSKKLLLSDSGFYLCAWMGGLQGGYGYTFGSGTRLTVV.

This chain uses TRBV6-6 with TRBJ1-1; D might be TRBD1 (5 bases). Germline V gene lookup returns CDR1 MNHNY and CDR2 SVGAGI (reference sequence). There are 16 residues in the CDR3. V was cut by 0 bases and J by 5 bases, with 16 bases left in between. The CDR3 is CASSYSSGRAWTEAFF. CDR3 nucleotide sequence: TGTGCCAGCAGTTACTCGAGCGGCAGGGCTTGGACTGAAGCTTTCTTT.

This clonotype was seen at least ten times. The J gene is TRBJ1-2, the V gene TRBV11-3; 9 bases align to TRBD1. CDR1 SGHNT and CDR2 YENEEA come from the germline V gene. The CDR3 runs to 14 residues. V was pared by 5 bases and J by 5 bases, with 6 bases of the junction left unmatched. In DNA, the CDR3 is TGTGCCAGCAGCCCGAGGACAGGGGAATATGGCTACACCTTC. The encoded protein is CASSPRTGEYGYTF. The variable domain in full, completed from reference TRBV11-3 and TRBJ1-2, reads EAGVVQSPRYKIIEKKQPVAFWCNPISGHNTLYWYLQNLGQGPELLIRYENEEAVDDSQLPKDRFSAERLKGVDSTLKIQPAELGDSAVYLCASSPRTGEYGYTFGSGTRLTVV.

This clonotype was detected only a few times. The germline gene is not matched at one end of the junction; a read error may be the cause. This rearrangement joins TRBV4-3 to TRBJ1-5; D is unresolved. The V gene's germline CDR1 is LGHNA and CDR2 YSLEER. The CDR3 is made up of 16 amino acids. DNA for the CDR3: TGCACCAGCAGCCCCCGAGCAGATTATAGCAATCAGCCCCAGCATTTT. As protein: CTSSPRADYSNQPQHF.

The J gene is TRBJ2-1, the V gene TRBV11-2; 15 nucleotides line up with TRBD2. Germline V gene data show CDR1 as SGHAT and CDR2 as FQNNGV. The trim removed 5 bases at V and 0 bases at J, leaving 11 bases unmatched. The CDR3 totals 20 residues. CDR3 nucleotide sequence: TGTGCCAGCAGCCCGTGGGGACTAGCGGGGGGAACAAGCTCCTACAATGAGCAGTTCTTC. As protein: CASSPWGLAGGTSSYNEQFF.

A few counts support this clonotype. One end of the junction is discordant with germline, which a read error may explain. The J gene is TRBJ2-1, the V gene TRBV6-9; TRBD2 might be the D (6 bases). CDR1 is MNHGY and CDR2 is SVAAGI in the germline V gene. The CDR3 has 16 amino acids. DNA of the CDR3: TGCGCCAGCAGTGAGTCTGTAGCGGCTACCTACAATGAGCAGTTCTTC. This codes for CASSESVAATYNEQFF.

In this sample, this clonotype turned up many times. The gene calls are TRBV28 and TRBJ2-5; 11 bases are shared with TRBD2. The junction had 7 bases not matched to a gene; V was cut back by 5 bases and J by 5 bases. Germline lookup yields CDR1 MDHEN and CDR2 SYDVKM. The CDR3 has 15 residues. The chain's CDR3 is CASSISGGAGETQYF. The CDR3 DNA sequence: TGTGCCAGCAGTATTAGCGGGGGGGCGGGGGAGACCCAGTACTTC.

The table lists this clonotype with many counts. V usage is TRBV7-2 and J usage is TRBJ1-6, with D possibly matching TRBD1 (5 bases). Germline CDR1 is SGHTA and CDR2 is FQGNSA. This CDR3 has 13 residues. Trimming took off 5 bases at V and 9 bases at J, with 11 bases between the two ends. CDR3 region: CASSPIRGSPLHF. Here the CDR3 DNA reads TGTGCCAGCAGCCCCATTAGGGGTTCACCCCTCCACTTT.

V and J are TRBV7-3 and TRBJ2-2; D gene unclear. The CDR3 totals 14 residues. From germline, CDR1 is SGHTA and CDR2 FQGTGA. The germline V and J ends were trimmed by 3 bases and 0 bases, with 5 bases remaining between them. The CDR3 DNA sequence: TGTGCCAGCAGCTTTCAGACGAACACCGGGGAGCTGTTTTTT. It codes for CASSFQTNTGELFF.

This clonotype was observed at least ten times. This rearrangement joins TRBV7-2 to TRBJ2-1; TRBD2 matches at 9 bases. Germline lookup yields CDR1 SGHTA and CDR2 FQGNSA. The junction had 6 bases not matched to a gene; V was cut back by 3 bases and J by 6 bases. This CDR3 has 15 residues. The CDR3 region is CASSFLAGAFNEQFF. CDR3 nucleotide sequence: TGTGCCAGCAGCTTTTTAGCGGGGGCGTTCAATGAGCAGTTCTTC.

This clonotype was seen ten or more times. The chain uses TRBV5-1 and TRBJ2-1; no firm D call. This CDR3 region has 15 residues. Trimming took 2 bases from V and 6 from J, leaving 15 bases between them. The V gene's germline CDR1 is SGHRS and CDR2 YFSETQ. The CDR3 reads CASSFAYGGGNEQFF. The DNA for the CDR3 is TGCGCCAGCAGCTTCGCTTACGGCGGCGGCAATGAGCAGTTCTTC.

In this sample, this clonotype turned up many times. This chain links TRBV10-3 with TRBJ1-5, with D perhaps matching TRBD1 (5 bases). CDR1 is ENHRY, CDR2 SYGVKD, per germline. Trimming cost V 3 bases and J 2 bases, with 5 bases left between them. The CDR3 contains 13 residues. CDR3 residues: CAISEGGNQPQHF. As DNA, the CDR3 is TGTGCCATCAGTGAAGGGGGCAATCAGCCCCAGCATTTT.

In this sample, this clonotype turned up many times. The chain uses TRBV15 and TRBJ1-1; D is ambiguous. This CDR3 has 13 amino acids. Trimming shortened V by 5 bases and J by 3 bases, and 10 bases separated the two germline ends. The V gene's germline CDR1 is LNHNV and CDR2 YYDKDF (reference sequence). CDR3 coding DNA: TGTGCCACCAGCGAACTCCGGGACACTGAAGCTTTCTTT. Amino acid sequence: CATSELRDTEAFF.

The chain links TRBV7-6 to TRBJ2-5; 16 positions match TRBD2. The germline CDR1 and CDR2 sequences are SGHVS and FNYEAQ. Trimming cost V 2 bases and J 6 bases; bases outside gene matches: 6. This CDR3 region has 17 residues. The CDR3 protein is CASSLTGLAGGPKTQYF. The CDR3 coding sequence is TGTGCCAGCAGCTTAACGGGACTAGCGGGGGGGCCAAAGACCCAGTACTTC.

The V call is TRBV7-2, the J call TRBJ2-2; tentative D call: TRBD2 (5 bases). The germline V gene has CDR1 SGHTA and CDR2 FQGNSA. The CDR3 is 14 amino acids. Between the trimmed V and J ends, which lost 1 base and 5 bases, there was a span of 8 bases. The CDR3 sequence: CASSLERLTGELFF. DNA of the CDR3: TGTGCCAGCAGCTTAGAGCGACTAACCGGGGAGCTGTTTTTT.

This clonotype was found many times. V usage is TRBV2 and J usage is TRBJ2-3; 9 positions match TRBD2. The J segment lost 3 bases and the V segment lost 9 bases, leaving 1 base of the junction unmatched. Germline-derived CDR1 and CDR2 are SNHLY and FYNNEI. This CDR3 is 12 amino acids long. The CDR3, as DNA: TGTGCCAGGGGACTAGCTACAGATACGCAGTATTTT. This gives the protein CARGLATDTQYF.

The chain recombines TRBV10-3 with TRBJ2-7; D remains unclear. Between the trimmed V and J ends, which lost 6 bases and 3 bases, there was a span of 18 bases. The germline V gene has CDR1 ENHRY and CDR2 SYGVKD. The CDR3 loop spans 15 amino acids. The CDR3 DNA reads TGTGCCATCAGGGACCAGGACCGCGGAGACTACGAGCAGTACTTC. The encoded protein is CAIRDQDRGDYEQYF.